The entry below describes one T cell receptor beta chain. This CDR3 is 15 amino acids long. The V gene lost 6 bases and the J gene lost 1 base, with 13 bases spanning the gap. Germline V gene sequence: CDR1 MNHNS, CDR2 SASEGT. The sample belongs to a study of T cells after yellow fever vaccination. TCRdb ran MiXCR on the 5' RACE reads and lists one entry per CDR3 protein. The sample contains 200,000 to 300,000 distinct CDR3 sequences, less than 7.5% of which appear only once. The sequence was obtained from a man in his thirties or forties who received the YFV17D yellow fever vaccine. The source material was CD4+ T cells sorted from PBMCs, sampled on the day of the yellow fever booster vaccination. V gene TRBV6-1 combines with J gene TRBJ2-4; D may be TRBD2 (6 bases). The CDR3 region is CASSNGGTAKNIQYF. CDR3 nucleotides: TGTGCCAGCAGCAACGGGGGAACCGCCAAAAACATTCAGTACTTC.